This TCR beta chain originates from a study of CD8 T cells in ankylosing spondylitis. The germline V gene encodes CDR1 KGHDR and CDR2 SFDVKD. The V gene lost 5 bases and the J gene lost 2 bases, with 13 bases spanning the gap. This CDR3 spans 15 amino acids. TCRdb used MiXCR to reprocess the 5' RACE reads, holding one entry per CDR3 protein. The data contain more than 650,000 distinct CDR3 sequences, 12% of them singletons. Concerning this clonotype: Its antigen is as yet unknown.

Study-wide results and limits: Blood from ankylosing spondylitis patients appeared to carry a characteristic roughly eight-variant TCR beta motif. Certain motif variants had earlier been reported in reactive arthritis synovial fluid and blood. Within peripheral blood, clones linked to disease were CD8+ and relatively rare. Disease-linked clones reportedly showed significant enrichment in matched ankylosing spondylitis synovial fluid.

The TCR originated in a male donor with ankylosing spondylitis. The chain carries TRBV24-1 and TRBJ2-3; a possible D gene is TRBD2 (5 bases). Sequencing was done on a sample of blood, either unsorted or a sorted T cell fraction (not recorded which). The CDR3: CATSALEESTDTQYF. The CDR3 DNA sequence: TGTGCCACCAGTGCCTTGGAGGAGTCCACAGATACGCAGTATTTT.